The 18 T cell receptor beta chains below were found in one sample sequenced in a study of cytomegalovirus exposure and HLA in healthy donors. In the PCR, 60 Vbeta and 13 Jbeta primers were used. The assay was immunoSEQ multiplex PCR, and TCRdb's table has in-frame clones only and misses some. The table lists about 89,000 clones, roughly 80% of them singletons. Source material: PBMCs. Every receptor here comes from a male donor in good health and CMV-seronegative.

The chain employs TRBV18 and TRBJ2-7; TRBD2 might be the D (7 bases). CDR1 is KGHSH and CDR2 is LQKENI in the germline V gene. This CDR3 comprises 17 residues. Trimming took off 2 bases at V and 3 bases at J, with 20 bases between the two ends. The CDR3 is CASSPVLNREGSYEQYF. The CDR3 DNA follows: TGTGCCAGCTCACCAGTCCTCAACAGGGAGGGAAGCTACGAGCAGTACTTC.

CDR3 sequence reads: CASSQAGVKGSYTF. In DNA, the CDR3 is TGTGCCAGCAGTCAAGCGGGGGTTAAAGGGAGCTACACCTTC. The rearrangement joins TRBV6-5 to TRBJ1-2, with D perhaps TRBD1 (5 bases). V was trimmed by 5 bases and J by 9 bases, leaving 19 bases between them. Germline-derived CDR1 and CDR2 are MNHEY and SVGAGI. The CDR3 is 14 amino acids.

The V and J genes are TRBV7-8 and TRBJ2-1, with 10 bases lining up with TRBD2. CDR3 length: 15 amino acids. Trimming took 5 bases from V and 4 from J; bases not matched to a gene: 5. Germline CDR1 and CDR2: SGHVS and FQNEAQ. DNA for the CDR3: TGTGCCAGCAGCCCTGGACTAGCGGAATACAATGAGCAGTTCTTC. Translating gives CASSPGLAEYNEQFF. The variable domain in full, completed from reference TRBV7-8 and TRBJ2-1, reads GAGVSQSPRYKVAKRGQDVALRCDPISGHVSLFWYQQALGQGPEFLTYFQNEAQLDKSGLPSDRFFAERPEGSVSTLKIQRTQQEDSAVYLCASSPGLAEYNEQFFGPGTRLTVL.

This rearrangement joins TRBV27 to TRBJ1-6, with 9 bases matching TRBD1. Germline V gives CDR1 MNHEY, CDR2 SMNVEV (reference sequence). Germline trimming cut 2 bases from V and 2 bases from J; bases unmatched to any gene: 1. The CDR3 runs to 16 residues. In nucleotides, the CDR3 is TGTGCCAGCAGTTTAAGGACAGGGGCCTATAATTCACCCCTCCACTTT. Protein sequence: CASSLRTGAYNSPLHF.

This clone was counted only a few times. The genes are TRBV10-2 and TRBJ2-7, with D possibly being TRBD1 (6 bases). With 9 bases removed from V and 3 bases from J, the gap between germline ends came to 15 bases. The germline gives CDR1 WSHSY, CDR2 SAAADI. The CDR3 runs to 13 residues. The CDR3 sequence: CASVGGGFYEQYF. For the CDR3, the DNA is TGCGCCAGTGTTGGTGGGGGCTTCTACGAGCAGTACTTC.

The gene calls are TRBV5-1 and TRBJ1-6, with a weak D call TRBD1 (5 bases). Trimming took off 3 bases at V and 7 bases at J, with 14 bases between the two ends. The CDR3 covers 15 residues. From germline, CDR1 is SGHRS and CDR2 YFSETQ. CDR3 sequence: CASSWSQGSNSPLHF. For the CDR3, the DNA is TGCGCCAGCAGCTGGTCTCAGGGCAGCAATTCACCCCTCCACTTT.

About this clone itself: Other DNA sequences in this specimen translate into the identical CDR3. This chain connects TRBV6-5 to TRBJ1-1; tentative D call: TRBD1 (5 bases). The CDR3 runs to 14 residues. Germline assignment: CDR1 MNHEY and CDR2 SVGAGI. Trimming removed 4 bases at V and 7 bases at J, with 16 bases between. This CDR3 reads CASSSELRQLEAFF. The CDR3 DNA reads as TGTGCCAGCAGTTCCGAACTCCGACAGCTTGAAGCTTTCTTT.

Worth noting for this clone: The germline gene is not matched at one end of the junction; a read error may be the cause. V is TRBV4-3 and J is TRBJ2-6, with 7 bases that match TRBD1. The CDR3 is 19 amino acids. Germline V gene sequence: CDR1 LGHNA, CDR2 YSLEER. CDR3 nucleotides: TGCGCCAGCAGCCAGACGAACCAGGGGGATGTAGATGGGGCCAACGGCCTGACTTTC. It translates to CASSQTNQGDVDGANGLTF.

The genes are TRBV7-3 and TRBJ1-6; 7 bases are shared with TRBD1. Germline V gene sequence: CDR1 SGHTA, CDR2 FQGTGA. The CDR3 length is 14 residues. Unmatched junction bases numbered 3, after V lost 4 bases and J lost 6 bases. The CDR3 is CASSSTGINSPLHF. The CDR3 DNA follows: TGTGCCAGCAGCTCGACAGGGATTAATTCACCCCTCCACTTT. Complete variable domain (other parts from reference TRBV7-3 and TRBJ1-6): GAGVSQTPSNKVTEKGKYVELRCDPISGHTALYWYRQSLGQGPEFLIYFQGTGAADDSGLPNDRFFAVRPEGSVSTLKIQRTERGDSAVYLCASSSTGINSPLHFGNGTRLTVT.

This chain uses TRBV20-1 with TRBJ2-1; 7 bases map to TRBD1. The V and J ends lost 6 bases and 8 bases, in that order; junction bases with no gene match: 4. Germline CDR1 DFQATT, CDR2 SNEGSKA (reference sequence). CDR3 size: 11 residues. Written as DNA, the CDR3 is TGCAGTGCGGACAGGTCCCATGAGCAGTTCTTC. Its translation is CSADRSHEQFF.

The rearrangement joins TRBV5-1 to TRBJ1-3; D is undetermined. CDR1 SGHRS and CDR2 YFSETQ come from the germline V gene. The V gene lost 0 bases and the J gene lost 0 bases, with 16 bases spanning the gap. The CDR3 loop spans 18 amino acids. The chain's CDR3 is CASSLDPLGVGSGNTIYF. CDR3 nucleotide sequence: TGCGCCAGCAGCTTGGACCCCCTAGGAGTGGGCTCTGGAAACACCATATATTTT.

This clone was seen a handful of times. The rearrangement links TRBV9 to TRBJ1-4; 7 bases line up with TRBD1. Trimming at V came to 4 bases and at J to 5 bases, leaving 14 bases not matched to a gene. Per germline, CDR1 SGDLS and CDR2 YYNGEE. The CDR3 spans 17 residues. The CDR3 region is CASSSHGPGQQNEKLFF. CDR3 nucleotide sequence: TGTGCCAGCAGCTCCCACGGTCCGGGACAGCAAAATGAAAAACTGTTTTTT.

The rearrangement uses TRBV7-9 and TRBJ1-6; 11 bases agree with TRBD1. Germline V CDR1 and CDR2: SEHNR, FQNEAQ (reference sequence). Losses at the gene ends were 4 bases for V and 6 bases for J; bases not matched to a gene: 2. CDR3 length equals 15 residues. The CDR3: CASSSGTGGNSPLHF. Written as DNA, the CDR3 is TGTGCCAGCAGCTCCGGGACAGGGGGTAATTCACCCCTCCACTTT.

Concerning this clone itself: Distinct nucleotide sequences in the sample also encode this CDR3. The V and J genes are TRBV7-8 and TRBJ1-1; a possible D gene is TRBD1 (5 bases). Germline V gene sequence: CDR1 SGHVS, CDR2 FQNEAQ. Trimming left V 2 bases short and J 0 bases short, with 16 bases between. This CDR3 is built from 17 residues. The CDR3 sequence: CASSLRAGGSMNTEAFF. As DNA, the CDR3 is TGTGCCAGCAGCTTAAGGGCCGGGGGTTCCATGAACACTGAAGCTTTCTTT.

V gene TRBV27 combines with J gene TRBJ1-2; maybe TRBD1 (6 bases). The germline V gene has CDR1 MNHEY and CDR2 SMNVEV (reference sequence). This CDR3 is built from 14 residues. Deletions cut 5 bases from V and 8 bases from J, with 18 bases between. The CDR3 nucleotides are TGTGCCAGCAGTGTGAACAGGGCATTCAACGGCTACACCTTC. This encodes CASSVNRAFNGYTF.

This chain joins TRBV7-9 and TRBJ1-1, with 9 bases identical to TRBD1. CDR1 and CDR2 (germline): SEHNR, FQNEAQ (reference sequence). The V segment lost 4 bases and the J segment 4 bases; nucleotides outside the gene matches: 10. This CDR3 region has 16 residues. The CDR3 bases are TGTGCCAGCAGCTCAAAATACAGGGGGCGATTCACTGAAGCTTTCTTT. Protein: CASSSKYRGRFTEAFF.

This clone was detected a few times. The chain uses TRBV4-1 and TRBJ1-2; the D gene is possibly TRBD1 (5 bases). Germline V CDR1 and CDR2: MGHRA, YSYEKL. This CDR3 is 15 amino acids long. Trimming removed 1 base at V and 4 bases at J, with 13 bases between. CDR3 in amino acids: CASSQGNTGGYGYTF. The CDR3 DNA reads as TGCGCCAGCAGCCAAGGGAACACCGGGGGCTATGGCTACACCTTC.

The chain links TRBV5-6 to TRBJ2-5; the D is unclear. Germline-derived CDR1 and CDR2 are SGHDT and YYEEEE. Trimming took off 1 base at V and 5 bases at J, with 15 bases between the two ends. The CDR3 is 15 amino acids. In DNA form, the CDR3 reads TGTGCCAGCAGCTTGTGGGCCCTCTCTGGGGAGACCCAGTACTTC. Translated, it gives CASSLWALSGETQYF.